This passage covers 15 T cell receptor beta chains from one sample sequenced in a study of T cell repertoires in cytomegalovirus infection. TCRdb passed the reads through MiXCR, listing each CDR3 protein once. The sample has hundreds of thousands of distinct CDR3 sequences; around 35% are singletons. Antigens of these TCRs are unknown. The sequencing used cultured PBMCs, collected from culture after CMV antigen stimulation. The receptor source for this set is a human donor in good health (CMV status not recorded). Some clones in this sample may be carry-over from other donors' samples.

This clonotype has more than one count but fewer than ten. This chain uses TRBV6-8 with TRBJ2-7; 9 bases agree with TRBD1. V gave up 5 bases and J gave up 4 bases; unmatched junction bases: 12. The CDR3 extends over 16 amino acids. Looked up from germline, CDR1 is MNHGY and CDR2 is SAAAGT. DNA of the CDR3: TGTGCCAGCAGTCCGGGACAGGGTACCGACCAGTACGAGCAGTACTTC. The encoded protein is CASSPGQGTDQYEQYF.

This clonotype was seen once. V and J are TRBV7-2 and TRBJ2-7, with 9 bases identical to TRBD2. Unmatched junction bases numbered 7, after V lost 7 bases and J lost 6 bases. The CDR3 is made up of 13 amino acids. CDR1 and CDR2 from the germline V gene are SGHTA and FQGNSA. This CDR3 is CASTNLAGIEQYF. The CDR3 nucleotides read TGTGCCAGCACCAATCTAGCGGGGATCGAGCAGTACTTC. The complete variable domain, with remaining parts taken from reference TRBV7-2 and TRBJ2-7, reads GAGVSQSPSNKVTEKGKDVELRCDPISGHTALYWYRQSLGQGLEFLIYFQGNSAPDKSGLPSDRFSAERTGGSVSTLTIQRTQQEDSAVYLCASTNLAGIEQYFGPGTRLTVT.

This clonotype was detected a few times. The chain is built from TRBV7-6 and TRBJ1-2; D possibly corresponds to TRBD1 (5 bases). Trimming removed 5 bases from V and 4 bases from J, with 17 bases in between. CDR1 and CDR2 from the germline V gene are SGHVS and FNYEAQ. The CDR3 consists of 15 residues. The CDR3 sequence: CASSPTRGAGYGYTF. Written as DNA, the CDR3 is TGTGCCAGCAGCCCCACGCGGGGCGCAGGCTATGGCTACACCTTC. Combining the CDR3 with reference TRBV7-6 and TRBJ1-2 gives the whole variable domain GAGVSQSPRYKVTKRGQDVALRCDPISGHVSLYWYRQALGQGPEFLTYFNYEAQQDKSGLPNDRFSAERPEGSISTLTIQRTEQRDSAMYRCASSPTRGAGYGYTFGSGTRLTVV.

The chain combines TRBV7-2 with TRBJ1-1; D remains unclear. The CDR3 spans 11 residues. Trimming took off 0 bases at V and 8 bases at J, with 4 bases between the two ends. CDR1 is SGHTA, CDR2 FQGNSA, per germline. Here the CDR3 reads CASSLAWEAFF. The CDR3 DNA is TGTGCCAGCAGCTTAGCGTGGGAAGCTTTCTTT.

CDR3 sequence: CASSPRTGRSSYNEQFF. CDR3 coding DNA: TGTGCCAGCAGCCCCCGGACAGGAAGAAGCTCCTACAATGAGCAGTTCTTC. This chain joins TRBV7-9 and TRBJ2-1; 7 bases align to TRBD1. V lost 5 bases to trimming and J lost 0 bases; unmatched junction nucleotides: 10. Germline V gives CDR1 SEHNR, CDR2 FQNEAQ (reference sequence). The length of the CDR3 is 17 residues.

This clonotype was picked up a small number of times. The chain joins TRBV19 to TRBJ1-1, with D maybe TRBD1 (6 bases). The germline CDR1 and CDR2 sequences are LNHDA and SQIVND (reference sequence). The CDR3 extends over 16 amino acids. Trimming removed 3 bases at V and 4 bases at J, with 18 bases between. In nucleotides, the CDR3 is TGTGCCAGTAGTATTGGGGGCCGGGGGTTAGCCACTGAAGCTTTCTTT. This codes for CASSIGGRGLATEAFF.

This chain uses TRBV19 with TRBJ2-7; tentative D call: TRBD1 (6 bases). The V gene's germline CDR1 is LNHDA and CDR2 SQIVND (reference sequence). Trimming shortened V by 6 bases and J by 1 base, and 10 bases separated the two germline ends. The CDR3 totals 13 residues. This chain's CDR3 is CASSRDKSYEQYF. The CDR3 DNA follows: TGTGCCAGTAGCAGGGACAAATCCTACGAGCAGTACTTC.

The gene calls are TRBV18 and TRBJ2-7; 14 nucleotides line up with TRBD2. The CDR3 loop spans 20 amino acids. The V and J ends lost 3 bases and 7 bases, in that order; junction bases with no gene match: 20. Germline CDR1 KGHSH, CDR2 LQKENI. The chain's CDR3 is CASSPPAGLAGGPLLREQYF. In DNA, the CDR3 is TGTGCCAGCTCACCCCCGGCTGGACTAGCGGGAGGCCCCTTACTACGGGAGCAGTACTTC.

This clonotype was counted between two and nine times. The chain is built from TRBV4-1 and TRBJ1-3, with a weak D call TRBD1 (6 bases). Germline V gene sequence: CDR1 MGHRA, CDR2 YSYEKL. Deletions cut 4 bases from V and 3 bases from J, with 13 bases between. This CDR3 is 15 amino acids long. The CDR3 sequence is CASSLLGALGNTIYF. CDR3 sequence (DNA): TGCGCCAGCAGCCTGCTGGGGGCGCTTGGAAACACCATATATTTT.

V and J are TRBV6-6 and TRBJ2-1; weak D call: TRBD2 (5 bases). CDR3 length equals 13 residues. Trimming took off 7 bases at V and 3 bases at J, with 10 bases between the two ends. Germline-derived CDR1 and CDR2 are MNHNY and SVGAGI (reference sequence). CDR3 in amino acids: CASKSGNYNEQFF. The DNA for the CDR3 is TGTGCCAGCAAGAGCGGAAACTACAATGAGCAGTTCTTC.

The rearrangement links TRBV5-4 to TRBJ2-7; unclear D gene. This CDR3 is 14 amino acids long. Trimming removed 4 bases at V and 0 bases at J, with 11 bases between. The V gene's germline CDR1 is SGHNT and CDR2 YYREEE (reference sequence). The CDR3, as DNA: TGTGCCAGCAGCCTGAGCTGGAGCTCCTACGAGCAGTACTTC. Amino acid sequence: CASSLSWSSYEQYF.

The chain joins TRBV4-1 to TRBJ1-3; D is ambiguous. This CDR3 region has 14 residues. Germline V CDR1 and CDR2: MGHRA, YSYEKL. Trimming removed 2 bases at V and 4 bases at J, with 9 bases between. For the CDR3, the DNA is TGCGCCAGCAGCCAACGTCGAGGGGGAAACACCATATATTTT. This codes for CASSQRRGGNTIYF.

V is TRBV7-8 and J is TRBJ1-5, with D maybe TRBD1 (6 bases). The V end lost 4 bases, the J end lost 2 bases, and 12 bases lay between the germline ends. Germline V CDR1 and CDR2: SGHVS, FQNEAQ. This CDR3 spans 15 amino acids. DNA for the CDR3: TGTGCCAGCAGCTCCCGGACAGCCGGCAATCAGCCCCAGCATTTT. Its protein is CASSSRTAGNQPQHF.

The rearrangement links TRBV29-1 to TRBJ2-3; the D gene is possibly TRBD1 (6 bases). Germline V gives CDR1 SQVTM, CDR2 ANQGSEA. CDR3 length equals 14 residues. Trimming cost V 6 bases and J 5 bases, with 18 bases left between them. The CDR3: CSVGRDTKGDTQYF. The CDR3 DNA reads as TGCAGCGTCGGACGGGACACCAAAGGAGATACGCAGTATTTT.

The chain is built from TRBV12-5 and TRBJ2-3; 12 bases are a match to TRBD2. Trimming removed 0 bases from V and 3 bases from J; junction bases left unmatched: 4. The CDR3 extends over 17 amino acids. Germline CDR1 and CDR2: LGHNT and FRNRAP. DNA for the CDR3: TGTGCTAGTGGTTTGGTACTAGCGGGGGGAATTACAGATACGCAGTATTTT. It codes for CASGLVLAGGITDTQYF.